A single sample gave rise to the 32 T cell receptor beta chains below, sequenced in a study of cytomegalovirus exposure and HLA in healthy donors. PCR amplification relied on 60 Vbeta primers (plus 13 Jbeta primers). Produced via immunoSEQ multiplex PCR; TCRdb's table is partial and in-frame only. The top ten hold roughly 0.22% of the sample, which has around 230,000 clones, about 88% seen once. The sequenced sample consisted of PBMCs. These receptors all come from a girl aged 2-10 years in good health and CMV-seronegative.

This clone was observed a single time. The chain links TRBV7-2 to TRBJ1-2; D is unresolved. V was clipped by 0 bases and J by 4 bases, with 9 bases between them. The CDR3 runs 14 residues. Germline-derived CDR1 and CDR2 are SGHTA and FQGNSA. DNA for the CDR3: TGTGCCAGCAGCTTAGCTCCGCCGGGCTATGGCTACACCTTC. Translated, it gives CASSLAPPGYGYTF.

This CDR3 reads CASSATSGSYEQYF. CDR3 DNA: TGTGCCAGCAGCGCTACTAGCGGGTCCTACGAGCAGTACTTC. The V and J genes are TRBV27 and TRBJ2-7; 9 nucleotides align to TRBD2. V lost 6 bases and J lost 1; bases outside the gene matches: 4. This CDR3 has 14 amino acids. CDR1 and CDR2 from the germline V gene are MNHEY and SMNVEV (reference sequence).

V gene TRBV10-1 combines with J gene TRBJ2-3, with 12 bases fitting TRBD2. This CDR3 has 18 residues. With 3 bases clipped from V and 1 base from J, the junction kept 8 bases outside the gene matches. CDR1 is WNHNN, CDR2 SYGVQD, per germline (reference sequence). The CDR3 here is CASSEIYRLAGGTDTQYF. The CDR3 region has the DNA TGCGCCAGCAGTGAAATATATCGACTAGCGGGAGGCACAGATACGCAGTATTTT.

The chain combines TRBV6-1 with TRBJ2-7; D perhaps matches TRBD2 (5 bases). The CDR3 has 14 amino acids. The V end lost 6 bases, the J end lost 3 bases, and 15 bases lay between the germline ends. Germline lookup yields CDR1 MNHNS and CDR2 SASEGT. CDR3 DNA: TGTGCCAGCAGGGAGGTAGCGCGAAGCTACGAGCAGTACTTC. It encodes CASREVARSYEQYF.

The chain is built from TRBV15 and TRBJ1-4; no firm D call. The CDR3 is 15 amino acids. V was pared by 1 base and J by 5 bases, with 11 bases between. Germline V gene data show CDR1 as LNHNV and CDR2 as YYDKDF (reference sequence). The CDR3 sequence is CATSRGGGLNEKLFF. The CDR3 bases are TGTGCCACCAGCAGAGGGGGAGGCCTAAATGAAAAACTGTTTTTT.

The rearrangement uses TRBV5-1 and TRBJ2-1, with 12 positions matching TRBD2. Germline V gene lookup returns CDR1 SGHRS and CDR2 YFSETQ. The CDR3 is 20 amino acids. V dropped 2 bases and J dropped 2; count of bases not matched to a gene: 14. The CDR3 reads CASSFTQGRTSGTPYNEQFF. CDR3 nucleotides: TGCGCCAGCAGCTTTACTCAGGGGAGGACTAGCGGGACCCCCTACAATGAGCAGTTCTTC. The full variable domain, its missing parts supplied by reference TRBV5-1 and TRBJ2-1, is KAGVTQTPRYLIKTRGQQVTLSCSPISGHRSVSWYQQTPGQGLQFLFEYFSETQRNKGNFPGRFSGRQFSNSRSEMNVSTLELGDSALYLCASSFTQGRTSGTPYNEQFFGPGTRLTVL.

The chain employs TRBV6-1 and TRBJ1-5, with D possibly matching TRBD1 (6 bases). Trimming removed 9 bases at V and 5 bases at J, with 11 bases between. The CDR3 length is 12 residues. CDR1 and CDR2 from the germline V gene are MNHNS and SASEGT. This CDR3 is CASLQGDQPQHF. For the CDR3, the DNA is TGTGCCAGTTTACAGGGAGATCAGCCCCAGCATTTT.

This rearrangement joins TRBV7-7 to TRBJ2-7; the D gene is possibly TRBD1 (6 bases). Trimming took off 5 bases at V and 7 bases at J, with 18 bases between the two ends. Germline CDR1 reads SSHAT; CDR2 reads FNYEAQ (reference sequence). The CDR3 has 14 residues. CDR3 amino acids: CASSPGHQTGEQYF. The CDR3 coding sequence is TGTGCCAGCAGCCCGGGACATCAAACGGGGGAGCAGTACTTC. Full variable domain (rest looked up from reference TRBV7-7 and TRBJ2-7): GAGVSQSPRYKVTKRGQDVTLRCDPISSHATLYWYQQALGQGPEFLTYFNYEAQPDKSGLPSDRFSAERPEGSISTLTIQRTEQRDSAMYRCASSPGHQTGEQYFGPGTRLTVT.

Only a few counts were recorded for this clone. This sequence joins TRBV5-6 and TRBJ2-1; 12 bases match TRBD2. This CDR3 region has 15 residues. V lost 4 bases to trimming and J lost 10 bases; unmatched junction nucleotides: 9. Per the germline V gene, CDR1 is SGHDT and CDR2 is YYEEEE. The CDR3 DNA is TGTGCCAGCAGCATCTCTAGCGGGGGGGCCGAAGAGCAGTTCTTC. It codes for CASSISSGGAEEQFF.

This clone was picked up a small number of times. The chain has TRBV6-1 and TRBJ2-7; D is perhaps TRBD1 (5 bases). Germline V gene lookup returns CDR1 MNHNS and CDR2 SASEGT. V lost 5 bases to trimming and J lost 3 bases, with 11 bases between them. This CDR3 has 13 amino acids. Here the CDR3 reads CASSSQAYYEQYF. The CDR3 nucleotides read TGTGCCAGCAGTTCACAGGCCTACTACGAGCAGTACTTC.

The chain recombines TRBV7-7 with TRBJ2-5, with 15 bases that match TRBD2. Germline loops: CDR1 SSHAT, CDR2 FNYEAQ (reference sequence). V lost 5 bases and J lost 5; bases outside the gene matches: 12. There are 18 residues in the CDR3. The chain's CDR3 is CASSKPPGLAGGRETQYF. The CDR3 coding sequence is TGTGCCAGCAGCAAACCCCCGGGACTAGCGGGGGGCCGGGAGACCCAGTACTTC. Filled out from reference TRBV7-7 and TRBJ2-5, the complete variable domain reads GAGVSQSPRYKVTKRGQDVTLRCDPISSHATLYWYQQALGQGPEFLTYFNYEAQPDKSGLPSDRFSAERPEGSISTLTIQRTEQRDSAMYRCASSKPPGLAGGRETQYFGPGTRLLVL.

The chain is built from TRBV6-6 and TRBJ2-5, with D possibly TRBD2 on 6 matching bases. Trimming removed 4 bases at V and 13 bases at J, with 16 bases between. This CDR3 comprises 12 residues. Germline V CDR1 and CDR2: MNHNY, SVGAGI (reference sequence). As DNA, the CDR3 is TGTGCCAGCAGTTTAGAGGGAGGCCCGCGGTACTTC. This codes for CASSLEGGPRYF.

The chain combines TRBV6-1 with TRBJ2-6, with unresolved D. CDR1 is MNHNS, CDR2 SASEGT, per germline. V dropped 6 bases and J dropped 0 bases, with 9 bases sitting between them. This CDR3 is 15 amino acids long. The CDR3 sequence: CASSRGLSGANVLTF. CDR3 DNA sequence: TGTGCCAGCAGCAGAGGTCTCTCTGGGGCCAACGTCCTGACTTTC.

V and J are TRBV2 and TRBJ2-7; 7 bases are a match to TRBD1. Germline loops: CDR1 SNHLY, CDR2 FYNNEI. The CDR3 length is 13 residues. The J segment lost 1 base and the V segment lost 4 bases, leaving 1 base of the junction unmatched. The CDR3 DNA sequence: TGTGCCAGCAGTGGGGACAGATCCTACGAGCAGTACTTC. Its translation: CASSGDRSYEQYF.

The chain carries TRBV5-4 and TRBJ1-5; 7 bases fit TRBD1. The CDR3 runs to 14 residues. The J segment lost 5 bases and the V segment lost 4 bases, leaving 6 bases of the junction unmatched. Per the germline V gene, CDR1 is SGHNT and CDR2 is YYREEE (reference sequence). The DNA of the CDR3 is TGTGCCAGCAGCACGGGGACAGATCATCAGCCCCAGCATTTT. Translated, it gives CASSTGTDHQPQHF.

The table lists this clone with a count of one. V gene TRBV27 combines with J gene TRBJ1-4; D ambiguous. The V gene lost 5 bases and the J gene lost 7 bases, with 17 bases spanning the gap. The CDR3 covers 15 residues. The germline gives CDR1 MNHEY, CDR2 SMNVEV (reference sequence). As DNA, the CDR3 is TGTGCCAGCAGTCCGATCACCGCCGGGGTTGAAAAACTGTTTTTT. As protein: CASSPITAGVEKLFF.

Comments on this clone: The same CDR3 can be traced to other DNA sequences in this sample. The J gene is TRBJ2-3, the V gene TRBV6-5; perhaps TRBD2 as D (5 bases). V was clipped by 3 bases and J by 0 bases, with 7 bases between them. The germline gives CDR1 MNHEY, CDR2 SVGAGI. The CDR3 has 14 residues. In DNA form, the CDR3 reads TGTGCCAGCAGTTATCGGACTAGCACAGATACGCAGTATTTT. Translating it yields CASSYRTSTDTQYF.

The sample holds a few counts of this clone. The chain combines TRBV6-5 with TRBJ1-2; a weak D match, TRBD1 (6 bases). V was cut by 8 bases and J by 3 bases, with 10 bases left in between. The V gene's germline CDR1 is MNHEY and CDR2 SVGAGI. This CDR3 has 12 residues. DNA of the CDR3: TGTGCCAGCTACCACAGGGACTATGGCTACACCTTC. The encoded protein is CASYHRDYGYTF.

This chain uses TRBV4-1 with TRBJ2-6; tentative D call: TRBD1 (7 bases). V was pared by 3 bases and J by 0 bases, with 15 bases between. CDR3 length equals 18 residues. CDR1 MGHRA and CDR2 YSYEKL come from the germline V gene. In DNA form, the CDR3 reads TGCGCCAGCAGCCAGGCACAGGGGAGGATCTCTGGGGCCAACGTCCTGACTTTC. Translation: CASSQAQGRISGANVLTF.

The chain recombines TRBV10-3 with TRBJ2-4; TRBD1 aligns across 11 bases. Looked up from germline, CDR1 is ENHRY and CDR2 is SYGVKD. V was clipped by 1 base and J by 1 base; unmatched bases: 3. This CDR3 spans 17 amino acids. The CDR3 nucleotides are TGTGCCATCAGTGAGTGGACAGGGGGCGACGCCAAAAACATTCAGTACTTC. Its translation: CAISEWTGGDAKNIQYF.

This chain joins TRBV6-5 and TRBJ2-7; 14 nucleotides agree with TRBD2. The germline V gene encodes CDR1 MNHEY and CDR2 SVGAGI. The CDR3 length is 14 residues. V shed 6 bases and J 3 bases; nucleotides not matched to a gene: 1. Written as DNA, the CDR3 is TGTGCCAGCAGGGGGACTAGCGGGAGCTACGAGCAGTACTTC. This sequence encodes CASRGTSGSYEQYF.

The J gene is TRBJ2-7, the V gene TRBV5-1; 10 nucleotides line up with TRBD2. Germline V CDR1 and CDR2: SGHRS, YFSETQ. This CDR3 is built from 14 residues. V shed 0 bases and J 4 bases; nucleotides not matched to a gene: 1. The CDR3 sequence is CASSLEAGGYEQYF. The CDR3 coding sequence is TGCGCCAGCAGCTTGGAAGCGGGAGGGTACGAGCAGTACTTC. Together with reference TRBV5-1 and TRBJ2-7, the CDR3 gives the full variable domain: KAGVTQTPRYLIKTRGQQVTLSCSPISGHRSVSWYQQTPGQGLQFLFEYFSETQRNKGNFPGRFSGRQFSNSRSEMNVSTLELGDSALYLCASSLEAGGYEQYFGPGTRLTVT.

This clone has just a few counts. The gene calls are TRBV2 and TRBJ2-5; a possible D gene is TRBD1 (5 bases). CDR3 size: 12 residues. V lost 3 bases and J lost 9, with 11 bases in between. Germline V CDR1 and CDR2: SNHLY, FYNNEI. The CDR3 DNA sequence: TGTGCCAGCAGTGACACCGCCAGGGCCCAGTACTTC. Protein: CASSDTARAQYF.

The chain employs TRBV4-2 and TRBJ2-7, with D tentatively TRBD1 (5 bases). The CDR3 sequence is 14 residues long. V gave up 0 bases and J gave up 5 bases, with 11 bases separating them. The germline CDR1 and CDR2 sequences are LGHNA and YNFKEQ. The CDR3 loop reads CASSQEGRVNEQYF. The CDR3 DNA sequence: TGTGCCAGCAGCCAAGAAGGCAGGGTAAACGAGCAGTACTTC.

The CDR3 region is CASSFTSGATGELFF. The CDR3 DNA follows: TGCGCCAGCAGCTTCACTAGCGGGGCCACCGGGGAGCTGTTTTTT. The chain couples TRBV5-1 to TRBJ2-2; 10 bases map to TRBD2. CDR3 size: 15 residues. Trimming removed 2 bases from V and 4 bases from J; junction bases left unmatched: 2. The V gene's germline CDR1 is SGHRS and CDR2 YFSETQ.

V gene TRBV30 combines with J gene TRBJ2-3, with D possibly TRBD1 on 5 matching bases. Trimming stripped 5 bases from V and 4 bases from J, with 10 bases between. CDR1 GTSNPN and CDR2 SVGIG come from the germline V gene (reference sequence). There are 12 residues in the CDR3. The CDR3 coding sequence is TGTGCCTGGGGGGCCAGCCCAGATACGCAGTATTTT. The encoded protein is CAWGASPDTQYF. The full variable domain, in which reference TRBV30 and TRBJ2-3 provide the parts outside the CDR3, is SQTIHQWPATLVQPVGSPLSLECTVEGTSNPNLYWYRQAAGRGLQLLFYSVGIGQISSEVPQNLSASRPQDRQFILSSKKLLLSDSGFYLCAWGASPDTQYFGPGTRLTVL.

The gene calls are TRBV19 and TRBJ2-5, with a weak D call TRBD2 (5 bases). CDR3 length: 14 amino acids. V gave up 5 bases and J gave up 3 bases, with 13 bases separating them. The germline V gene encodes CDR1 LNHDA and CDR2 SQIVND (reference sequence). CDR3 sequence reads: CASSWGVSKETQYF. In nucleotides, the CDR3 is TGTGCCAGTAGTTGGGGAGTAAGTAAAGAGACCCAGTACTTC. The entire variable domain, with the rest obtained from reference TRBV19 and TRBJ2-5, is as follows: DGGITQSPKYLFRKEGQNVTLSCEQNLNHDAMYWYRQDPGQGLRLIYYSQIVNDFQKGDIAEGYSVSREKKESFPLTVTSAQKNPTAFYLCASSWGVSKETQYFGPGTRLLVL.

V and J are TRBV7-7 and TRBJ1-1; 8 bases match TRBD1. Per the germline V gene, CDR1 is SSHAT and CDR2 is FNYEAQ (reference sequence). V lost 3 bases to trimming and J lost 3 bases; unmatched junction nucleotides: 0. The CDR3 contains 13 residues. The CDR3 DNA is TGTGCCAGCAGCTTGACAGGGGACACTGAAGCTTTCTTT. Protein: CASSLTGDTEAFF.

Only one count was recorded for this clone. This chain joins TRBV6-1 and TRBJ2-1; no reliable D call. CDR3 length equals 15 residues. Deletions cut 8 bases from V and 4 bases from J, with 18 bases between. The germline CDR1 and CDR2 sequences are MNHNS and SASEGT. DNA for the CDR3: TGTGCCAGCTGCCATTGGGTCGGAGAGTACAATGAGCAGTTCTTC. This translates into CASCHWVGEYNEQFF.

This rearrangement joins TRBV27 to TRBJ2-1, with TRBD1 matching 8 bases. This CDR3 contains 15 residues. Germline CDR1 reads MNHEY; CDR2 reads SMNVEV (reference sequence). Unmatched junction bases numbered 8, after V lost 8 bases and J lost 2 bases. The CDR3 DNA reads as TGTGCCAGCTGTACAGTGGACAGGGCCTACAATGAGCAGTTCTTC. The encoded protein is CASCTVDRAYNEQFF.

The genes are TRBV6-5 and TRBJ1-4; D gene ambiguous. The CDR3 is 14 amino acids. V was cut by 6 bases and J by 8 bases, with 16 bases left in between. Germline V gene lookup returns CDR1 MNHEY and CDR2 SVGAGI. DNA of the CDR3: TGTGCCAGCAGACCCCGGCCCCTCGGGGAAAAACTGTTTTTT. Translating gives CASRPRPLGEKLFF.

The chain recombines TRBV6-6 with TRBJ2-1, with D perhaps matching TRBD2 (5 bases). Germline CDR1 is MNHNY and CDR2 is SVGAGI (reference sequence). V was clipped by 5 bases and J by 6 bases, with 17 bases between them. The CDR3 sequence is 15 residues long. This CDR3 is CASSVLALGPNEQFF. The CDR3 DNA reads TGTGCCAGCAGTGTGCTAGCATTAGGTCCCAATGAGCAGTTCTTC.